The rows below give T cell receptor beta chains drawn from one sample of a study of cytomegalovirus exposure and HLA in healthy donors. Sequencing was performed with immunoSEQ multiplex PCR; in TCRdb, only in-frame clones are kept and a portion is missing. This table lists 90,000 to 130,000 clones. Sequencing input: PBMCs. These receptors all come from a man between 40 and 49 years old in good health and CMV-seropositive. CDR3s include the opening cysteine and the closing phenylalanine or tryptophan. Fields, in order: V gene, D gene, J gene, CDR3 length, clone size, CDR3 protein. D genes are given only for firm matches. Size is omitted from some rows. Given values are once, few, many or a class for expanded clones.

V gene: TRBV19
D gene: NA
J gene: TRBJ2-2
CDR3 length: 22
clone size: NA
CDR3 protein: CASSILSLRQASIQFNTGELFF

V gene: TRBV4-1
D gene: TRBD1
J gene: TRBJ2-7
CDR3 length: 14
clone size: NA
CDR3 protein: CASSQAGTGGEQYF

V gene: TRBV29-1
D gene: NA
J gene: TRBJ2-1
CDR3 length: 17
clone size: NA
CDR3 protein: CSVERDSLQRTRNEQFF

V gene: TRBV5-1
D gene: NA
J gene: TRBJ2-3
CDR3 length: 13
clone size: NA
CDR3 protein: CASSSPGSDTQYF

V gene: TRBV6-5
D gene: NA
J gene: TRBJ1-1
CDR3 length: 14
clone size: NA
CDR3 protein: CASSYSTGYTEAFF

V gene: TRBV27
D gene: TRBD1
J gene: TRBJ1-5
CDR3 length: 14
clone size: NA
CDR3 protein: CASRRRTGDQPQHF

V gene: TRBV7-9
D gene: TRBD2
J gene: TRBJ2-3
CDR3 length: 16
clone size: NA
CDR3 protein: CASSSGLAGFTDTQYF

V gene: TRBV5-5
D gene: NA
J gene: TRBJ1-1
CDR3 length: 13
clone size: medium-sized
CDR3 protein: CASSLAGVTEAFF

V gene: TRBV2
D gene: NA
J gene: TRBJ1-1
CDR3 length: 15
clone size: NA
CDR3 protein: CASNRDPPMNTEAFF

V gene: TRBV5-6
D gene: NA
J gene: TRBJ2-2
CDR3 length: 16
clone size: NA
CDR3 protein: CASRNPATGNTGELFF

V gene: TRBV5-1
D gene: NA
J gene: TRBJ1-4
CDR3 length: 14
clone size: NA
CDR3 protein: CASAPQGANEKLFF

V gene: TRBV5-1
D gene: NA
J gene: TRBJ2-2
CDR3 length: 19
clone size: NA
CDR3 protein: CASTSPGQEATHAPGELFF

V gene: TRBV11-3
D gene: TRBD2
J gene: TRBJ2-1
CDR3 length: 16
clone size: NA
CDR3 protein: CASSSGLAGGPYEQFF

V gene: TRBV28
D gene: TRBD1
J gene: TRBJ1-3
CDR3 length: 14
clone size: NA
CDR3 protein: CASSPTGPGNTIYF

V gene: TRBV5-1
D gene: TRBD1
J gene: TRBJ1-1
CDR3 length: 15
clone size: NA
CDR3 protein: CASSGDRGRVTEAFF

V gene: TRBV4-1
D gene: TRBD1
J gene: TRBJ1-1
CDR3 length: 15
clone size: NA
CDR3 protein: CASSQATGVNTEAFF

V gene: TRBV5-4
D gene: NA
J gene: TRBJ1-4
CDR3 length: 14
clone size: NA
CDR3 protein: CASSLLGSNEKLFF

V gene: TRBV5-6
D gene: TRBD2
J gene: TRBJ2-7
CDR3 length: 15
clone size: NA
CDR3 protein: CASNQGLAGVYEQYF

V gene: TRBV7-2
D gene: NA
J gene: TRBJ2-2
CDR3 length: 16
clone size: NA
CDR3 protein: CASSPGDNANTGELFF

V gene: TRBV29-1
D gene: TRBD1
J gene: TRBJ2-1
CDR3 length: 18
clone size: NA
CDR3 protein: CSVERLPLGTAFYNEQFF

V gene: TRBV19
D gene: NA
J gene: TRBJ2-1
CDR3 length: 14
clone size: NA
CDR3 protein: CASSIAGEYNEQFF

V gene: TRBV29-1
D gene: NA
J gene: TRBJ1-1
CDR3 length: 11
clone size: NA
CDR3 protein: CSVVVAVEAFF

V gene: TRBV19
D gene: TRBD2
J gene: TRBJ2-2
CDR3 length: 17
clone size: NA
CDR3 protein: CASSIFSGSGYTGELFF

V gene: TRBV9
D gene: NA
J gene: TRBJ1-3
CDR3 length: 14
clone size: NA
CDR3 protein: CASSAPSSGNTIYF